This T cell receptor (beta chain) appears in the sequencing data of a study of blood T cells in healthy people across ages. The sample holds many counts of this clonotype. A sample-barcoded 5' primer and a J-beta primer mix were used in a second PCR of roughly 7 to 11 cycles. TCRdb analysed the 5' RACE reads with MiXCR anew, one entry per CDR3 protein. The table has approximately 960,000 distinct CDR3 sequences, about 28% seen once. These data were also reused for a study on T cells of mothers and their children.

The TCR comes from a woman between 40 and 50 years old in good health. Sequencing input: blood.

The CDR3 region is CSATTDRINQPQHF. The CDR3 DNA reads TGCAGTGCAACTACGGACAGAATCAATCAGCCCCAGCATTTT. This chain connects TRBV20-1 to TRBJ1-5, with D perhaps TRBD1 (6 bases). Germline CDR1 DFQATT, CDR2 SNEGSKA (reference sequence). There are 14 residues in the CDR3. Trimming shortened V by 6 bases and J by 3 bases, and 15 bases separated the two germline ends.